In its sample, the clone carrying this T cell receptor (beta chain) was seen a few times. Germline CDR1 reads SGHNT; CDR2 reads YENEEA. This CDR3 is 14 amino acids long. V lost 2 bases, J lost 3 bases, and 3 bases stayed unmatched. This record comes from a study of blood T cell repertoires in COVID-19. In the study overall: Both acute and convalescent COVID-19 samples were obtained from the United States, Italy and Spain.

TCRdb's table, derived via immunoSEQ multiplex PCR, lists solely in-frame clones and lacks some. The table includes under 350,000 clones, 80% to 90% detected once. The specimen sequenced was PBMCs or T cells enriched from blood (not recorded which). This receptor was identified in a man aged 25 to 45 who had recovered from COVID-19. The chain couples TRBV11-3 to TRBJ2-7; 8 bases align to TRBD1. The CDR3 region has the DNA TGTGCCAGCAGCTTACGCAGGGGGCTCTACGAGCAGTACTTC. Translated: CASSLRRGLYEQYF. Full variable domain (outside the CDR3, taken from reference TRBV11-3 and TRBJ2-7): EAGVVQSPRYKIIEKKQPVAFWCNPISGHNTLYWYLQNLGQGPELLIRYENEEAVDDSQLPKDRFSAERLKGVDSTLKIQPAELGDSAVYLCASSLRRGLYEQYFGPGTRLTVT.